Described below is a single T cell receptor (beta chain) sequence and its context. This sample was taken from a study of cytomegalovirus exposure and HLA in healthy donors. Each donor's status was that of a healthy bone marrow donor. Researchers ran the PCR with 60 Vbeta and 13 Jbeta primers. Using immunoSEQ multiplex PCR, the repertoire was profiled, and TCRdb retains in-frame clones only, with some absent. The sample records approximately 150,000 clones, around 79% being singletons. Germline CDR1 SNHLY, CDR2 FYNNEI. Trimming removed 3 bases from V and 4 bases from J, with 9 bases in between. The CDR3 contains 13 residues.

This TCR was sampled from a woman in her twenties or thirties in good health and CMV-seronegative. V and J are TRBV2 and TRBJ1-2, with D hard to call. Specimen: PBMCs. CDR3 sequence: CASSEMGGYGYTF. The DNA for the CDR3 is TGTGCCAGCAGTGAGATGGGAGGCTATGGCTACACCTTC.